This passage covers 23 T cell receptor beta chains from one sample sequenced in a study of shared clonotypes between healthy human individuals. Using immunoSEQ multiplex PCR, the repertoire was profiled, and TCRdb retains in-frame clones only, with some absent. The sample comprises over a million clones, under 99% of which are singletons, and roughly 0.45% rests with the top ten. The specimen sequenced was naive CD4+ T cells sorted from blood. The subset was: CD45RA+ positively selected. The receptors here all came from a man younger than 40 in good health.

This sequence joins TRBV5-6 and TRBJ1-2, with D uncertain. V lost 1 base and J lost 4, with 8 bases in between. The CDR3 has 13 amino acids. Germline loops: CDR1 SGHDT, CDR2 YYEEEE. This CDR3 reads CASSLFQLYGYTF. The CDR3 DNA sequence: TGTGCCAGCAGCTTGTTCCAGCTCTATGGCTACACCTTC.

The chain recombines TRBV6-4 with TRBJ1-4, with 7 bases aligning to TRBD1. V lost 8 bases and J lost 5; bases outside the gene matches: 5. Germline V gene data show CDR1 as MRHNA and CDR2 as SNTAGT. This CDR3 region has 13 residues. CDR3 sequence reads: CASPRRGNEKLFF. The DNA of the CDR3 is TGTGCCAGCCCCCGCAGGGGGAATGAAAAACTGTTTTTT.

This rearrangement joins TRBV15 to TRBJ2-7; 11 bases are a match to TRBD2. From germline, CDR1 is LNHNV and CDR2 YYDKDF (reference sequence). J was trimmed by 2 bases and V by 3 bases; bases with no gene match: 6. This CDR3 spans 16 amino acids. The CDR3 region is CATSREGTSGTYEQYF. CDR3 in DNA: TGTGCCACCAGCAGGGAAGGGACTAGCGGTACCTACGAGCAGTACTTC.

This clone is a singleton in its sample. This sample also contains other DNA sequences that code for the same CDR3. V usage is TRBV5-1 and J usage is TRBJ1-1, with a weak D call TRBD1 (6 bases). CDR1 is SGHRS and CDR2 is YFSETQ in the germline V gene. The germline V and J ends were trimmed by 1 base and 1 base, with 8 bases remaining between them. This CDR3 is built from 14 residues. The CDR3 DNA sequence: TGCGCCAGCAGCTTGAACAGGGCGAACACTGAAGCTTTCTTT. Translated, it gives CASSLNRANTEAFF. Drawing the rest from reference TRBV5-1 and TRBJ1-1, the complete variable domain is KAGVTQTPRYLIKTRGQQVTLSCSPISGHRSVSWYQQTPGQGLQFLFEYFSETQRNKGNFPGRFSGRQFSNSRSEMNVSTLELGDSALYLCASSLNRANTEAFFGQGTRLTVV.

This chain uses TRBV25-1 with TRBJ1-5; the match to TRBD1 covers 8 bases. V gave up 6 bases and J gave up 4 bases; unmatched junction bases: 5. Germline V gene lookup returns CDR1 MGHDK and CDR2 SYGVNS. The CDR3 totals 14 residues. CDR3 sequence (DNA): TGTGCCAGCAGAGGACAGGGAGTAAATCAGCCCCAGCATTTT. Protein sequence: CASRGQGVNQPQHF.

The chain carries TRBV5-8 and TRBJ2-3, with TRBD2 matching over 8 bases. V lost 0 bases, J lost 6 bases, and 9 bases stayed unmatched. The germline gives CDR1 SGHTS, CDR2 YDEGEE. This CDR3 has 16 residues. Here the CDR3 reads CASSLGGGTRSDTQYF. In nucleotides, the CDR3 is TGTGCCAGCAGCTTGGGTGGGGGGACTAGATCGGATACGCAGTATTTT.

The genes are TRBV15 and TRBJ2-1; 11 nucleotides agree with TRBD2. The CDR3 extends over 17 amino acids. V gave up 1 base and J gave up 4 bases; unmatched junction bases: 6. Germline V lookup: CDR1 LNHNV, CDR2 YYDKDF (reference sequence). The CDR3 bases are TGTGCCACCAGCAGAGTCCTACTAGCGGGAGTGTACAATGAGCAGTTCTTC. Its translation: CATSRVLLAGVYNEQFF. The full variable domain, completed using reference TRBV15 and TRBJ2-1, is DAMVIQNPRYQVTQFGKPVTLSCSQTLNHNVMYWYQQKSSQAPKLLFHYYDKDFNNEADTPDNFQSRRPNTSFCFLDIRSPGLGDTAMYLCATSRVLLAGVYNEQFFGPGTRLTVL.

This sequence joins TRBV7-2 and TRBJ2-2; no clear D. V was shortened by 5 bases and J by 1 base, with 5 bases between the two germline ends. This CDR3 is 13 amino acids long. CDR1 is SGHTA and CDR2 is FQGNSA in the germline V gene. The CDR3 sequence is CASSTGNTGELFF. The CDR3 DNA follows: TGTGCCAGCAGCACGGGGAACACCGGGGAGCTGTTTTTT.

This chain joins TRBV6-1 and TRBJ1-2, with a tentative D call TRBD1 (5 bases). The CDR3 sequence is 14 residues long. CDR1 and CDR2 from the germline V gene are MNHNS and SASEGT. V was clipped by 1 base and J by 3 bases, with 9 bases between them. CDR3: CASSEDGTYYGYTF. The DNA of the CDR3 is TGTGCCAGCAGTGAAGATGGGACGTACTATGGCTACACCTTC.

V and J are TRBV11-1 and TRBJ2-7; possibly TRBD2 for D (6 bases). Germline CDR1 reads SGHAT; CDR2 reads FQDESV (reference sequence). The CDR3 consists of 13 residues. With 3 bases removed from V and 5 bases from J, the gap between germline ends came to 11 bases. CDR3 amino acids: CASSFRRGNEQYF. CDR3 in DNA: TGTGCCAGCAGCTTCAGGCGGGGAAACGAGCAGTACTTC. Full variable domain (rest looked up from reference TRBV11-1 and TRBJ2-7): EAEVAQSPRYKITEKSQAVAFWCDPISGHATLYWYRQILGQGPELLVQFQDESVVDDSQLPKDRFSAERLKGVDSTLKIQPAELGDSAMYLCASSFRRGNEQYFGPGTRLTVT.

This chain connects TRBV7-2 to TRBJ2-7; 12 nucleotides match TRBD2. V gave up 5 bases and J gave up 5 bases; unmatched junction bases: 7. This CDR3 is built from 15 residues. Germline CDR1 and CDR2: SGHTA and FQGNSA. CDR3 amino acids: CASSNPSGRGNEQYF. DNA of the CDR3: TGTGCCAGCAGCAACCCTAGCGGGAGGGGTAACGAGCAGTACTTC.

This rearrangement joins TRBV19 to TRBJ2-1; TRBD2 matches at 9 bases. CDR1 LNHDA and CDR2 SQIVND come from the germline V gene (reference sequence). Trimming cost V 5 bases and J 10 bases; bases outside gene matches: 6. The CDR3 runs 13 residues. The CDR3 nucleotides read TGTGCCAGTAGTCCCGGCGGGAGGGGGGAGCAGTTCTTC. Translating gives CASSPGGRGEQFF.

This chain links TRBV27 with TRBJ1-2; no reliable D call. Trimming removed 4 bases from V and 8 bases from J, with 20 bases in between. Germline loops: CDR1 MNHEY, CDR2 SMNVEV (reference sequence). CDR3 size: 15 residues. The CDR3 reads CASSSYRTGPGGYTF. CDR3 coding DNA: TGTGCCAGCAGTTCTTATCGAACCGGACCTGGGGGCTACACCTTC.

This clone was observed a single time. The rearrangement uses TRBV11-2 and TRBJ2-1; unclear D gene. V was shortened by 0 bases and J by 5 bases, with 14 bases between the two germline ends. Germline V gene sequence: CDR1 SGHAT, CDR2 FQNNGV. This CDR3 contains 16 residues. CDR3 sequence: CASSLDIQYPNNEQFF. DNA of the CDR3: TGTGCCAGCAGCTTAGATATCCAGTACCCGAACAATGAGCAGTTCTTC.

V usage is TRBV9 and J usage is TRBJ1-1; D is ambiguous. Germline CDR1 is SGDLS and CDR2 is YYNGEE. This CDR3 spans 14 amino acids. The germline V and J ends were trimmed by 3 bases and 0 bases, with 9 bases remaining between them. The CDR3 sequence is CASSGAVLNTEAFF. In DNA, the CDR3 is TGTGCCAGCAGCGGAGCCGTTTTGAACACTGAAGCTTTCTTT. Drawing the rest from reference TRBV9 and TRBJ1-1, the complete variable domain is DSGVTQTPKHLITATGQRVTLRCSPRSGDLSVYWYQQSLDQGLQFLIQYYNGEERAKGNILERFSAQQFPDLHSELNLSSLELGDSALYFCASSGAVLNTEAFFGQGTRLTVV.

The rearrangement links TRBV28 to TRBJ2-1, with a tentative D call TRBD1 (5 bases). The germline CDR1 and CDR2 sequences are MDHEN and SYDVKM. V was cut by 1 base and J by 2 bases, with 9 bases left in between. The CDR3 extends over 15 amino acids. The DNA for the CDR3 is TGTGCCAGCAGTTTATCATTGGGGCCCTACAATGAGCAGTTCTTC. Translating gives CASSLSLGPYNEQFF.

This chain connects TRBV16 to TRBJ1-5, with D possibly matching TRBD1 (6 bases). Per the germline V gene, CDR1 is KGHSY and CDR2 is FQNENV. V gave up 1 base and J gave up 3 bases, with 13 bases separating them. The CDR3 is 16 amino acids. As DNA, the CDR3 is TGTGCCAGCAGCCAATGGAGCAGGGGCGTCAATCAGCCCCAGCATTTT. As protein: CASSQWSRGVNQPQHF. Using reference TRBV16 and TRBJ1-5 for the parts outside the CDR3, the full variable domain is GEEVAQTPKHLVRGEGQKAKLYCAPIKGHSYVFWYQQVLKNEFKFLISFQNENVFDETGMPKERFSAKCLPNSPCSLEIQATKLEDSAVYFCASSQWSRGVNQPQHFGDGTRLSIL.

This chain connects TRBV5-1 to TRBJ2-1; D possibly corresponds to TRBD2 (5 bases). This CDR3 comprises 16 residues. V lost 7 bases to trimming and J lost 2 bases, with 19 bases between them. From germline, CDR1 is SGHRS and CDR2 YFSETQ. CDR3 in amino acids: CASGISGSGPYNEQFF. The CDR3 DNA follows: TGCGCCAGCGGCATAAGCGGATCCGGTCCCTACAATGAGCAGTTCTTC.

This rearrangement joins TRBV25-1 to TRBJ2-6, with D unresolved. Germline V lookup: CDR1 MGHDK, CDR2 SYGVNS. Trimming took 4 bases from V and 3 from J, leaving 4 bases between them. CDR3 length: 13 residues. The CDR3 DNA is TGTGCCAGCAGTGTAGGTGGGGCCAACGTCCTGACTTTC. Its translation: CASSVGGANVLTF.

In the case of this clone: Other nucleotide sequences in the sample specify the same CDR3. The rearrangement links TRBV5-1 to TRBJ1-1; 11 bases map to TRBD1. Trimming took 4 bases from V and 4 from J; bases not matched to a gene: 3. Germline CDR1 reads SGHRS; CDR2 reads YFSETQ. This CDR3 is built from 14 residues. The CDR3 protein is CASSRDRGSTEAFF. The CDR3 DNA sequence: TGCGCCAGCAGCAGGGACAGGGGGTCCACTGAAGCTTTCTTT.

Details on this clone: This CDR3 is also generated by other DNA sequences in the sample. This chain joins TRBV18 and TRBJ2-2; the D is unclear. The CDR3 runs to 12 residues. CDR1 and CDR2 (germline): KGHSH, LQKENI. Deletions cut 3 bases from V and 7 bases from J, with 6 bases between. Written as DNA, the CDR3 is TGTGCCAGCTCACCGGGCGGCGGGGAGCTGTTTTTT. Its protein is CASSPGGGELFF.

The chain carries TRBV6-5 and TRBJ2-7, with TRBD1 identical over 9 bases. Unmatched junction bases numbered 6, after V lost 3 bases and J lost 3 bases. Germline lookup yields CDR1 MNHEY and CDR2 SVGAGI. This CDR3 has 15 residues. This CDR3 is CASSYPGQGNYEQYF. The DNA of the CDR3 is TGTGCCAGCAGTTATCCGGGACAGGGAAACTACGAGCAGTACTTC.

V and J are TRBV18 and TRBJ1-5; 9 nucleotides align to TRBD1. The germline CDR1 and CDR2 sequences are KGHSH and LQKENI. The V gene end was trimmed by 5 bases and the J gene end by 4 bases; junction bases not matched to a gene: 6. The CDR3 runs to 15 residues. Here the CDR3 DNA reads TGTGCCAGCTCAATAACAGGACAGGGGAATCAGCCCCAGCATTTT. Its protein is CASSITGQGNQPQHF.